This record covers a single T cell receptor (beta chain). PCR was performed a second time for about 7 to 11 cycles using a sample-barcoded 5' primer and a J-beta primer mix. Researchers report that a template-switch adaptor with 12 random nucleotides tagged each cDNA molecule. TCRdb redid the calling of the 5' RACE reads with MiXCR, one entry per CDR3 protein. The sample carries some 690,000 distinct CDR3 sequences, approximately 22% recorded once. Total RNA was extracted at no less than 5 micrograms per sample. This specimen belongs to a study of blood T cells in healthy people across ages. The CDR3 is 14 amino acids. V lost 0 bases and J lost 8, with 12 bases in between. Per germline, CDR1 SGDLS and CDR2 YYNGEE.

The chain joins TRBV9 to TRBJ2-1; TRBD1 is a possible D gene (5 bases). Sequencing was carried out using blood. This receptor was taken from a man aged 65 to 79 in good health. The CDR3 here is CASSVEGAIYEQFF. CDR3 bases: TGTGCCAGCAGCGTAGAAGGGGCCATATATGAGCAGTTCTTC. Complete variable domain (other parts from reference TRBV9 and TRBJ2-1): DSGVTQTPKHLITATGQRVTLRCSPRSGDLSVYWYQQSLDQGLQFLIQYYNGEERAKGNILERFSAQQFPDLHSELNLSSLELGDSALYFCASSVEGAIYEQFFGPGTRLTVL.